These T cell receptor beta chains were read from a single sample in a study of blood T cells in healthy people across ages. TCRdb re-called the 5' RACE reads with MiXCR, one entry per CDR3 protein. The data show some 920,000 distinct CDR3 sequences, approximately 50% seen once. The sample comprised blood. These receptors all come from a woman aged 55-70 years in good health. CDR3s include the opening cysteine and the closing phenylalanine or tryptophan. The D gene is left open where the match is weak. Size is stated for part of the rows, as once, few or many counts, or as a class when the clone is expanded.

length: 17
D: TRBD2
J: TRBJ2-7
size: few
V: TRBV20-1
DNA: TGCAGTGCTAGTAACCTAGCGGGAGGAGGGCTTTTCAACGAGCAGTACTTC
CDR3: CSASNLAGGGLFNEQYF

length: 15
D: TRBD1
J: TRBJ1-2
size: few
V: TRBV20-1
DNA: TGCAGTGCTAGGCCCCCCACAGGGGGTACCGGTGGCTACACCTTC
CDR3: CSARPPTGGTGGYTF

length: 15
D: .
J: TRBJ2-3
size: .
V: TRBV29-1
DNA: TGCAGCGTTCCCCAAGGGACATTATCCACGAATACGCAGTATTTT
CDR3: CSVPQGTLSTNTQYF

length: 16
D: .
J: TRBJ2-1
size: .
V: TRBV3-1
DNA: TGTGCCAGCAGCCCTCAACGTCCGGGCTCCTACAATGAGCAGTTCTTC
CDR3: CASSPQRPGSYNEQFF

length: 15
D: TRBD2
J: TRBJ2-1
size: few
V: TRBV12-3/TRBV12-4
DNA: TGTGCCAGCAGCCTGACTAGCGGCCAGACCAATGAGCAGTTCTTC
CDR3: CASSLTSGQTNEQFF

length: 14
D: .
J: TRBJ2-7
size: few
V: TRBV7-2
DNA: TGTGCCAGCAGCCCTTCGAGGGGGTTCGGCGAGCAGTACTTC
CDR3: CASSPSRGFGEQYF

length: 18
D: TRBD2
J: TRBJ2-5
size: .
V: TRBV27
DNA: TGTGCCAGCAGTTTTCGGCCGGGACTAGCGGGGAGAACAGAGACCCAGTACTTC
CDR3: CASSFRPGLAGRTETQYF

length: 11
D: .
J: TRBJ2-5
size: .
V: TRBV2
DNA: TGTGCCAGCAAGCTCAAAGAGACCCAGTACTTC
CDR3: CASKLKETQYF

length: 11
D: .
J: TRBJ2-4
size: .
V: TRBV6-1
DNA: TGTGCCAGCCAACAGGGAAACATTCAGTACTTC
CDR3: CASQQGNIQYF

length: 14
D: .
J: TRBJ2-3
size: few
V: TRBV12-3/TRBV12-4
DNA: TGTGCCAGCAGTTTTTCAGGGACGGGAGATACGCAGTATTTT
CDR3: CASSFSGTGDTQYF

length: 17
D: TRBD1
J: TRBJ2-7
size: many
V: TRBV4-2
DNA: TGTGCCAGCAGCCCCCAGCAGGGCTACAGGGGCTCCTACGAGCAGTACTTC
CDR3: CASSPQQGYRGSYEQYF

length: 16
D: TRBD1
J: TRBJ2-7
size: .
V: TRBV7-3
DNA: TGTGCCAGCAGCTTTAGCCGGGACAGGGGGTCCCACGAGCAGTACTTC
CDR3: CASSFSRDRGSHEQYF

length: 13
D: TRBD1
J: TRBJ2-7
size: .
V: TRBV29-1
DNA: TGCAGCGCGCAGAGGACAGGGGAGTCCGAGCAGTACTTC
CDR3: CSAQRTGESEQYF

length: 15
D: TRBD2
J: TRBJ2-5
size: .
V: TRBV10-2
DNA: TGCGCCAGCTCCTTAGCGGGAGCCCTTCGTGGTGAGCAGTACTTC
CDR3: CASSLAGALRGEQYF

length: 14
D: TRBD1
J: TRBJ2-1
size: .
V: TRBV20-1
DNA: TGCAGTGCTAGAGTTTCCCAGGGGGTTGGTAAGCAGTTCTTC
CDR3: CSARVSQGVGKQFF

length: 17
D: TRBD1
J: TRBJ2-1
size: .
V: TRBV11-2
DNA: TGTGCCAGCAGCTTAGATCCGGACAGGGCGCCCTACAATGAGCAGTTCTTC
CDR3: CASSLDPDRAPYNEQFF

length: 15
D: .
J: TRBJ1-2
size: .
V: TRBV10-3
DNA: TGTGCCATCAGTGAGGGGGTCAGGACAGTCTATGGCTACACCTTC
CDR3: CAISEGVRTVYGYTF

length: 12
D: .
J: TRBJ2-1
size: few
V: TRBV10-3
DNA: TGTGCCATCAGTGCTGCCTACAATGAGCAGTTCTTC
CDR3: CAISAAYNEQFF